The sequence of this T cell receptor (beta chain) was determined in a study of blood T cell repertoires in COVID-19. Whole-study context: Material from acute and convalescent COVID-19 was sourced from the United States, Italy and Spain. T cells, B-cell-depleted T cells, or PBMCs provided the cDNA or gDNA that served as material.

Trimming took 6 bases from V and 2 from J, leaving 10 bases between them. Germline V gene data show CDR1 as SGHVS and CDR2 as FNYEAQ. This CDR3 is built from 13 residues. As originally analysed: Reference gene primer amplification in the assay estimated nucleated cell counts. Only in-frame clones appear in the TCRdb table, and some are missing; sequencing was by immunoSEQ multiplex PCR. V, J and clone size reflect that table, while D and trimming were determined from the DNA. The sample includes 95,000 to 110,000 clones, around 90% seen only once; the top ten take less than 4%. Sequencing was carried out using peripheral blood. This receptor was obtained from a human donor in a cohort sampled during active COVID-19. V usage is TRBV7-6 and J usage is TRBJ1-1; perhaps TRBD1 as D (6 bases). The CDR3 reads CASRQGINTEAFF. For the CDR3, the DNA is TGTGCCAGCAGACAGGGTATAAACACTGAAGCTTTCTTT.